Below, one TCR beta chain is given with its context. The antigen is undetermined. With 60 Vbeta and 13 Jbeta primers, the PCR was carried out. The method was immunoSEQ multiplex PCR; TCRdb's version includes in-frame clones alone and lacks a portion of them. The table includes 150,000 to 200,000 clones, about three quarters detected once. This record belongs to a study of cytomegalovirus exposure and HLA in healthy donors. General study findings and limits: A reported reduction in N-insertions relative to the approximately 640-donor mean was seen in an Asian-associated ancestry cluster in a later analysis. An assumption of roughly uniform sequencing depth across donors underlay the presence/absence analyses. Reportedly, TCR beta sequences accurately predicted HLA-A and HLA-B alleles in most subjects. The classifier reportedly diagnosed cytomegalovirus status with high sensitivity and specificity.

Losses at the gene ends were 2 bases for V and 0 bases for J; bases not matched to a gene: 3. The V gene's germline CDR1 is MNHEY and CDR2 SVGAGI. CDR3 length: 15 amino acids. Specimen: PBMCs. This clonotype was sampled from a female donor in good health and CMV-seronegative. The chain carries TRBV6-5 and TRBJ1-2; 7 positions agree with TRBD1. CDR3 sequence: CASSYAGTANYGYTF. The CDR3 coding sequence is TGTGCCAGCAGTTACGCCGGGACAGCTAACTATGGCTACACCTTC.